This TCR beta chain was sequenced for a study of early T cells in non-severe SARS-CoV-2 infection. Findings and limits, study-wide: Database matching using VDJdb favored anti-spike CD8 responses, with private and CD4 specificities left missing.

In the case of this clonotype: Antigen specificity is unknown.

The germline CDR1 and CDR2 sequences are MDHEN and SYDVKM. The CDR3 length is 13 residues. Trimming took off 6 bases at V and 7 bases at J, with 15 bases between the two ends. A single record per CDR3 protein comes from TCRdb applying MiXCR to the 5' RACE reads. The table records under 75,000 distinct CDR3 sequences, roughly 13% of them present only once. The sample consisted of whole blood. This chain uses TRBV28 with TRBJ1-2, with a weak D call TRBD1 (6 bases). The clonotype was recovered from an adult who was a healthcare worker with PCR-confirmed SARS-CoV-2 infection or an uninfected control (not recorded which). The chain's CDR3 is CASRIPGAGGYTF. CDR3 DNA: TGTGCCAGCAGGATACCAGGGGCTGGTGGCTACACCTTC.